The 3 T cell receptor beta chains given below trace back to one sample, sequenced in a study of blood T cell repertoires in COVID-19. Sequencing used immunoSEQ multiplex PCR; TCRdb keeps in-frame clones, though not all of them. The sample yields about 190,000 clones, around 79% seen once. The specimen was peripheral blood. These receptors were collected from a man in his fifties or sixties with active or convalescent COVID-19.

V and J are TRBV30 and TRBJ1-5, with TRBD1 matching over 7 bases. This CDR3 is built from 14 residues. The V gene's germline CDR1 is GTSNPN and CDR2 SVGIG (reference sequence). The V gene end was trimmed by 2 bases and the J gene end by 5 bases; junction bases not matched to a gene: 6. The CDR3 sequence: CAWSFRQGDQPQHF. The CDR3 region has the DNA TGTGCCTGGAGTTTCCGACAGGGAGATCAGCCCCAGCATTTT.

The chain uses TRBV19 and TRBJ2-1, with a possible D match to TRBD1 (5 bases). Germline values: CDR1 LNHDA, CDR2 SQIVND (reference sequence). Trimming stripped 2 bases from V and 7 bases from J, with 15 bases between. This CDR3 has 15 amino acids. The chain's CDR3 is CASSISGARGNEQFF. As DNA, the CDR3 is TGTGCCAGTAGTATAAGTGGGGCGCGTGGGAATGAGCAGTTCTTC.

V gene TRBV3-1 (or the pseudogene TRBV3-2) combines with J gene TRBJ2-1, with 8 bases lining up with TRBD2. The CDR3 runs 15 residues. V shed 6 bases and J 7 bases; nucleotides not matched to a gene: 11. Germline V gives CDR1 LGHDT, CDR2 YNNKEL (reference sequence). CDR3 sequence reads: CASRGGGRTTNEQFF. The CDR3 nucleotides read TGTGCCAGCAGGGGAGGCGGGAGGACCACAAATGAGCAGTTCTTC.